The 31 T cell receptor beta chains in this list originate from one sample, sequenced in a study of T-cell memory formation after mild COVID-19. TCRdb fed the 5' RACE reads into MiXCR, producing one record per CDR3 protein. The table lists 250,000 to 300,000 distinct CDR3 sequences, approximately 15% of them singletons, with roughly 23% in the top ten. The material sequenced was PBMCs or a T cell subset sorted from them (not recorded which). Source of these receptors: a man aged 18 to 29 who had mild COVID-19 (a few samples of this study predate the infection). Cell type and time point are not known.

This chain uses TRBV7-8 with TRBJ2-7; no firm D call. Germline V gene data show CDR1 as SGHVS and CDR2 as FQNEAQ. The CDR3 loop spans 14 amino acids. The V and J ends lost 5 bases and 3 bases respectively, with 14 bases between them. The CDR3 DNA is TGTGCCAGCAGCCCCCTCCGGCTAGACTACGAGCAGTACTTC. It translates to CASSPLRLDYEQYF.

This CDR3 reads CASGHRVEETQYF. The CDR3 nucleotides read TGTGCCAGCGGCCACAGGGTGGAAGAGACCCAGTACTTC. The chain carries TRBV7-2 and TRBJ2-5, with a possible D match to TRBD1 (6 bases). CDR3 length equals 13 residues. Trimming removed 8 bases at V and 3 bases at J, with 13 bases between. CDR1 and CDR2 (germline): SGHTA, FQGNSA.

In this sample, this clonotype turned up a few times. The chain combines TRBV4-3 with TRBJ1-4; the D gene is possibly TRBD1 (5 bases). CDR1 LGHNA and CDR2 YSLEER come from the germline V gene. Trimming removed 3 bases at V and 4 bases at J, with 12 bases between. The CDR3 is made up of 15 amino acids. CDR3 in amino acids: CASSHSGTDNEKLFF. The DNA of the CDR3 is TGCGCCAGCAGCCACTCCGGGACTGATAATGAAAAACTGTTTTTT.

CDR3 protein: CSVPGALASTDTQYF. The CDR3 DNA is TGCAGCGTTCCCGGAGCGCTGGCGAGCACAGATACGCAGTATTTT. The chain uses TRBV29-1 and TRBJ2-3; D gene uncertain. V was pared by 5 bases and J by 0 bases, with 15 bases between. The CDR3 runs 15 residues. CDR1 is SQVTM, CDR2 ANQGSEA, per germline.

This rearrangement joins TRBV5-1 to TRBJ2-7, with 8 nucleotides matching TRBD1. V lost 4 bases and J lost 2; bases outside the gene matches: 5. The CDR3 sequence is 14 residues long. Germline CDR1 reads SGHRS; CDR2 reads YFSETQ. The DNA of the CDR3 is TGCGCCAGCAGCGGAGGACAGGGAACCTACGAGCAGTACTTC. Translation: CASSGGQGTYEQYF.

The genes are TRBV7-2 and TRBJ1-1; D remains unclear. The CDR3 sequence is 13 residues long. The germline V gene has CDR1 SGHTA and CDR2 FQGNSA. V lost 8 bases and J 2 bases, leaving 12 bases between the germline ends. The CDR3 nucleotides are TGTGCCAGCGGCCTTAGCCGTAACACTGAAGCTTTCTTT. Protein product: CASGLSRNTEAFF. Full variable domain (remainder filled in from reference TRBV7-2 and TRBJ1-1): GAGVSQSPSNKVTEKGKDVELRCDPISGHTALYWYRQSLGQGLEFLIYFQGNSAPDKSGLPSDRFSAERTGGSVSTLTIQRTQQEDSAVYLCASGLSRNTEAFFGQGTRLTVV.

In this sample, this clonotype turned up a few times. This chain joins TRBV2 and TRBJ2-2, with TRBD1 matching 9 bases. Germline trimming cut 2 bases from V and 4 bases from J; bases unmatched to any gene: 2. This CDR3 contains 15 residues. The germline CDR1 and CDR2 sequences are SNHLY and FYNNEI. CDR3 DNA: TGTGCCAGCAGTGAACGACAGGGGGGCACCGGGGAGCTGTTTTTT. Encoded protein: CASSERQGGTGELFF.

This clonotype was recorded a few times. The V call is TRBV19, the J call TRBJ2-7, with 8 bases lining up with TRBD2. The germline gives CDR1 LNHDA, CDR2 SQIVND (reference sequence). V lost 3 bases to trimming and J lost 7 bases; unmatched junction nucleotides: 8. The CDR3 length is 14 residues. CDR3 residues: CASSIRLAGGEQYV. DNA of the CDR3: TGTGCCAGTAGTATTCGGCTAGCGGGCGGTGAGCAGTACGTC.

This chain connects TRBV4-3 to TRBJ1-4; weak D call: TRBD1 (6 bases). Germline values: CDR1 LGHNA, CDR2 YSLEER. Deletions cut 6 bases from V and 14 bases from J, with 19 bases between. The length of the CDR3 is 13 residues. CDR3 loop: CASRPFTGLRLFF. The DNA for the CDR3 is TGCGCCAGCAGACCATTCACAGGGCTTAGGCTGTTTTTT.

The chain recombines TRBV27 with TRBJ2-7; possible D gene TRBD1, 5 bases. The CDR3 loop spans 13 amino acids. The V and J ends lost 5 bases and 3 bases respectively, with 11 bases between them. Germline CDR1 reads MNHEY; CDR2 reads SMNVEV (reference sequence). The CDR3 DNA is TGTGCCAGCAGTCGGACACCCTACTACGAGCAGTACTTC. The encoded protein is CASSRTPYYEQYF.

This chain joins TRBV4-3 and TRBJ1-1, with a tentative D call TRBD1 (6 bases). Germline V gene data show CDR1 as LGHNA and CDR2 as YSLEER. Trimming took off 2 bases at V and 4 bases at J, with 14 bases between the two ends. The CDR3 runs to 15 residues. The chain's CDR3 is CASSQRGGVGTEAFF. The DNA of the CDR3 is TGCGCCAGCAGCCAAAGAGGGGGGGTGGGCACTGAAGCTTTCTTT.

This rearrangement joins TRBV18 to TRBJ1-5; the D gene is possibly TRBD1 (5 bases). The CDR3 consists of 14 residues. The ends were cut back, 2 bases at V and 7 bases at J, with 12 bases in the middle. Germline CDR1 KGHSH, CDR2 LQKENI. CDR3 coding DNA: TGTGCCAGCTCACCATTAGGGGATGCCCAGCCCCAGCATTTT. Its translation is CASSPLGDAQPQHF.

This sequence joins TRBV4-3 and TRBJ1-1; D unresolved. The CDR3 covers 13 residues. Germline V gives CDR1 LGHNA, CDR2 YSLEER. The V end was cut by 3 bases, the J end by 8 bases, with 13 bases between. The CDR3 sequence is CASSHNSGTEAFF. DNA for the CDR3: TGCGCCAGCAGCCACAACAGCGGCACCGAAGCTTTCTTT.

In its sample, this clonotype was seen a few times. The gene calls are TRBV7-9 and TRBJ1-1; no clear D. The germline V gene encodes CDR1 SEHNR and CDR2 FQNEAQ (reference sequence). The CDR3 contains 13 residues. With 5 bases removed from V and 6 bases from J, the gap between germline ends came to 13 bases. The CDR3 nucleotides are TGTGCCAGCAGCCGTACAAGTCCCCCTGAAGCTTTCTTT. Its protein is CASSRTSPPEAFF.

V gene TRBV20-1 combines with J gene TRBJ1-6; D uncertain. The V and J ends lost 2 bases and 2 bases respectively, with 1 base between them. In germline, CDR1 is DFQATT, CDR2 SNEGSKA (reference sequence). CDR3 length: 12 amino acids. CDR3 loop: CSARTYNSPLHF. The CDR3 region has the DNA TGCAGTGCTAGAACCTATAATTCACCCCTCCACTTT.

This clonotype came up once. J is TRBJ1-2 and V is TRBV18; no clear D. This CDR3 has 14 residues. Germline V gives CDR1 KGHSH, CDR2 LQKENI. V lost 3 bases to trimming and J lost 2 bases, with 10 bases between them. The CDR3 reads CASSPPGLNYGYTF. The CDR3 nucleotides read TGTGCCAGCTCACCGCCGGGCTTGAACTATGGCTACACCTTC. Variable domain in full (rest from reference TRBV18 and TRBJ1-2): NAGVMQNPRHLVRRRGQEARLRCSPMKGHSHVYWYRQLPEEGLKFMVYLQKENIIDESGMPKERFSAEFPKEGPSILRIQQVVRGDSAAYFCASSPPGLNYGYTFGSGTRLTVV.

This chain joins TRBV5-1 and TRBJ2-7; 7 bases line up with TRBD2. The germline CDR1 and CDR2 sequences are SGHRS and YFSETQ. The V segment lost 0 bases and the J segment 5 bases; nucleotides outside the gene matches: 5. The CDR3 consists of 14 residues. The CDR3 protein is CASSLGGGGNEQYF. CDR3 bases: TGCGCCAGCAGCTTGGGCGGGGGAGGCAACGAGCAGTACTTC. Complete variable domain (other parts from reference TRBV5-1 and TRBJ2-7): KAGVTQTPRYLIKTRGQQVTLSCSPISGHRSVSWYQQTPGQGLQFLFEYFSETQRNKGNFPGRFSGRQFSNSRSEMNVSTLELGDSALYLCASSLGGGGNEQYFGPGTRLTVT.

CDR3 in DNA: TGTGCCAGCATCCAAAGGGCCGGCCCGGGCTACACCTTC. Protein: CASIQRAGPGYTF. The V gene is TRBV12-3 or TRBV12-4, the J gene TRBJ1-2; D remains ambiguous. V was trimmed by 7 bases and J by 8 bases, leaving 17 bases between them. The CDR3 is 13 residues long.

This clonotype was detected only a few times. This chain connects TRBV5-1 to TRBJ2-1, with 7 bases lining up with TRBD2. V shed 5 bases, J shed 3 bases, and the junction held 11 bases outside the gene matches. Germline CDR1 reads SGHRS; CDR2 reads YFSETQ. The CDR3 sequence is 16 residues long. In DNA form, the CDR3 reads TGCGCCAGCAGTCCCCTCACCAGCGGGGACTACAATGAGCAGTTCTTC. This translates into CASSPLTSGDYNEQFF.

This clonotype was seen a few times. The chain uses TRBV25-1 and TRBJ2-3, with 7 bases identical to TRBD2. Germline CDR1 and CDR2: MGHDK and SYGVNS. V gave up 3 bases and J gave up 6 bases; unmatched junction bases: 9. This CDR3 spans 15 amino acids. CDR3 DNA sequence: TGTGCCAGCAGTGACTCGGCGGGGGATGGGGATACGCAGTATTTT. Its translation is CASSDSAGDGDTQYF.

This clonotype was counted many times. The rearrangement links TRBV5-1 to TRBJ2-1, with 10 bases identical to TRBD2. CDR1 SGHRS and CDR2 YFSETQ come from the germline V gene. The CDR3 covers 16 residues. Trimming took 3 bases from V and 4 from J; bases not matched to a gene: 7. CDR3 sequence: CASSSSLAGVYNEQFF. CDR3 DNA: TGCGCCAGCAGCTCCTCCCTAGCGGGGGTATACAATGAGCAGTTCTTC.

This clonotype was seen repeatedly, ten times or more. The chain has TRBV29-1 and TRBJ2-1; TRBD2 aligns across 9 bases. The CDR3 sequence is 15 residues long. V trimming: 5 bases; J trimming: 8 bases; junction bases outside the gene matches: 13. Per germline, CDR1 SQVTM and CDR2 ANQGSEA. CDR3 sequence: CSVNAVAGLADEQFF. The CDR3 nucleotides read TGCAGCGTTAATGCCGTAGCGGGACTAGCCGATGAGCAGTTCTTC.

This rearrangement joins TRBV7-3 to TRBJ2-3; D is possibly TRBD1 or TRBD2 (5 bases each). Trimming removed 6 bases from V and 0 bases from J, with 10 bases in between. The CDR3 covers 14 residues. Germline CDR1 is SGHTA and CDR2 is FQGTGA. In DNA, the CDR3 is TGTGCCAGCAGACGGGACCCGAGCACAGATACGCAGTATTTT. Amino acids: CASRRDPSTDTQYF.

The CDR3 protein is CASSQGHSGIWKTQYF. The DNA of the CDR3 is TGTGCCAGCAGCCAAGGTCATTCGGGAATTTGGAAGACCCAGTACTTC. This rearrangement joins TRBV3-1 to TRBJ2-5, with D tentatively TRBD2 (5 bases). V lost 1 base and J lost 6, with 18 bases in between. There are 16 residues in the CDR3. In germline, CDR1 is LGHDT, CDR2 YNNKEL (reference sequence).

This clonotype was recorded a few times. The chain links TRBV6-1 to TRBJ2-7; 10 nucleotides match TRBD1. CDR1 and CDR2 (germline): MNHNS, SASEGT. The CDR3 contains 15 residues. Losses at the gene ends were 1 base for V and 0 bases for J; bases not matched to a gene: 0. The CDR3 is CASSEGTGGSYEQYV. The CDR3 nucleotides are TGTGCCAGCAGTGAAGGGACAGGGGGCTCCTACGAGCAGTACGTC.

This clonotype was seen a handful of times. The rearrangement joins TRBV4-2 to TRBJ2-5, with D unclear. V lost 3 bases and J lost 4, with 9 bases in between. Germline lookup yields CDR1 LGHNA and CDR2 YNFKEQ. There are 13 residues in the CDR3. The CDR3 DNA is TGTGCCAGCAGCCAGCGCGGCGGAGAGACCCAGTACTTC. This codes for CASSQRGGETQYF.

The chain links TRBV6-5 to TRBJ1-5; unclear D gene. In germline, CDR1 is MNHEY, CDR2 SVGAGI. Trimming took 5 bases from V and 5 from J, leaving 19 bases between them. This CDR3 has 16 amino acids. The CDR3: CASSLRQQPFDQPQHF. The CDR3 DNA follows: TGTGCCAGCAGTCTACGACAACAACCTTTCGATCAGCCCCAGCATTTT.

This chain uses TRBV7-8 with TRBJ1-5; 7 nucleotides match TRBD1. This CDR3 is 13 amino acids long. Trimming removed 8 bases from V and 4 bases from J; junction bases left unmatched: 5. In germline, CDR1 is SGHVS, CDR2 FQNEAQ. The chain's CDR3 is CASGGTDNQPQHF. The CDR3 coding sequence is TGTGCCAGCGGCGGGACAGATAATCAGCCCCAGCATTTT.

The chain employs TRBV29-1 and TRBJ2-5; tentative D call: TRBD2 (6 bases). V was shortened by 8 bases and J by 9 bases, with 16 bases between the two germline ends. The CDR3 runs 11 residues. CDR1 and CDR2 (germline): SQVTM, ANQGSEA. The CDR3 spells CSTRDLLAQYF. CDR3 in DNA: TGCAGCACTCGGGACTTACTGGCCCAGTACTTC.

V and J are TRBV2 and TRBJ2-7; 9 bases are a match to TRBD2. In germline, CDR1 is SNHLY, CDR2 FYNNEI. J gave up 6 bases and V 7 bases, and 4 bases lay outside the gene matches. The CDR3 runs 12 residues. In nucleotides, the CDR3 is TGTGCCAGCACCGCGGGGGGGGCCGAGCAGTACGTC. Its protein is CASTAGGAEQYV.

This clonotype was picked up many times. The rearrangement uses TRBV15 and TRBJ1-1, with D unresolved. The CDR3 covers 13 residues. The germline V gene encodes CDR1 LNHNV and CDR2 YYDKDF (reference sequence). V lost 2 bases and J lost 13, with 17 bases in between. This CDR3 reads CATSRRGTPDVFF. CDR3 DNA: TGTGCCACCAGCAGACGAGGAACGCCTGACGTTTTCTTT.